This T cell receptor beta chain was identified during a study of cytomegalovirus exposure and HLA in healthy donors. Study in general: A preliminary data release comprised around 90 million unique TCRs obtained from HLA-typed donors.

The PCR was carried out with 60 Vbeta primers and 13 Jbeta primers. Generated by immunoSEQ multiplex PCR, the TCRdb table keeps only in-frame clones and is missing some. The sample has roughly 100,000 clones; approximately 85% are singletons. Healthy people donating bone marrow made up the donors. The germline V gene encodes CDR1 SGHTA and CDR2 FQGTGA. This CDR3 is built from 14 residues. J was trimmed by 2 bases and V by 5 bases; bases with no gene match: 4. The origin of this receptor is a man between 25 and 39 years old in good health and CMV-seronegative. Sequencing was done on a sample of PBMCs. This chain connects TRBV7-3 to TRBJ2-5, with 8 bases identical to TRBD1. Here the CDR3 DNA reads TGTGCCAGCAGCGCACAGGGGGGTCAAGAGACCCAGTACTTC. Amino acids: CASSAQGGQETQYF.